This T cell receptor beta chain derives from a study of OX40 agonist ivuxolimab in advanced cancers. Across the whole study: The drug used for patients, ivuxolimab, was an agonistic anti-OX40 (CD134) antibody. Head and neck, renal cell, melanoma or hepatocellular carcinoma were the cancers that dose-escalation patients had. General study results and limits: The mean number of expanded clones was higher in CD8+ T cells than in CD4+. Circulating CD4+ and CD8+ T cells showed clonal expansion by week 6 at 0.1 to 3.0 mg/kg.

Trimming removed 0 bases from V and 5 bases from J; junction bases left unmatched: 5. Germline assignment: CDR1 LGHNA and CDR2 YSLEER. The CDR3 totals 16 residues. Comment on this clone: Antigen unknown.

TCRdb keeps only in-frame clones here, not all; method: immunoSEQ multiplex PCR. The sample carries 15,000 to 20,000 clones, about 81% recorded once. The receptor comes from an adult with an advanced solid tumor such as melanoma, head and neck, liver or kidney cancer. V gene TRBV4-3 combines with J gene TRBJ2-1; TRBD2 agrees at 9 bases. Sequencing used CD4+ or CD8+ T cells sorted from blood, obtained in a trial of the OX40 agonist ivuxolimab. The CDR3 is CASSQDRAGGDNEQFF. As DNA, the CDR3 is TGCGCCAGCAGCCAAGATCGGGCGGGAGGGGACAATGAGCAGTTCTTC.